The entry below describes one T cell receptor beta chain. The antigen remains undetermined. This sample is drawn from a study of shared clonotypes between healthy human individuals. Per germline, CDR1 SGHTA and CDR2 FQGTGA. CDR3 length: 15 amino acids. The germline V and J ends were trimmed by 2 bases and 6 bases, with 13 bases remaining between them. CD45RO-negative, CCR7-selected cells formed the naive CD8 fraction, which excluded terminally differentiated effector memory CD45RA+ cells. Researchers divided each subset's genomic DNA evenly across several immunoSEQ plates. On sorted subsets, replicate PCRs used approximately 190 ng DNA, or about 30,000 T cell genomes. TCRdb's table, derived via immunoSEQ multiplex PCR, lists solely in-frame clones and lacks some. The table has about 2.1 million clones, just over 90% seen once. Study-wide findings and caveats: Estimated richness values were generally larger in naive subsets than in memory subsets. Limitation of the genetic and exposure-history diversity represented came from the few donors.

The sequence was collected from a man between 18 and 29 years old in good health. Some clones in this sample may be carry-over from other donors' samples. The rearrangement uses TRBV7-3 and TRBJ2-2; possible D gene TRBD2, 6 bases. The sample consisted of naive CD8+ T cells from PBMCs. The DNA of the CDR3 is TGTGCCAGCAGCTTACACCCGGGAGTGGCCGGGGAGCTGTTTTTT. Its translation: CASSLHPGVAGELFF.